This T cell receptor beta chain stems from a study of breast tumors, draining lymph nodes, adjacent tissues (TCRdb year 2016). About the investigation overall: The study compared TCR beta repertoires across tumor, adjacent nontumor tissue and axillary lymph nodes from breast cancer patients. The study was designed to assess the relationships and possible T-cell exchange between tumor, surrounding tissue and draining lymph node repertoires in human breast cancer. What the work shows at the level of the full study, not this receptor alone: Tumor T-cell repertoires showed less diversity than lymph node repertoires and more diversity than nontumor tissue repertoires, and tumor T-cell repertoires showed preferential V and J gene usage. The data were considered consistent with most tumor T cells being derived from the lymph node and subsequently expanding within tumor tissue. In luminal-like breast cancer, tumor and nontumor tissue repertoires resembled each other significantly more than in basal-like breast cancer. The conclusion that tumor T cells originate in lymph nodes was framed as consistent with a hypothesis rather than directly demonstrated.

The lymph node samples were taken from the axillary draining lymph nodes of breast cancer patients. The data were produced on an Illumina HiSeq 2000. TCR beta chain libraries were generated by multiplex PCR amplification. High-throughput sequencing was used to analyze the amplified TCR beta chain products. TCRdb handled the public reads itself, with Q25 trimming in fastp and clone calling in MiXCR, and kept productive beta chains. CDR3 protein duplicates are merged, each entry listing the most common genes and DNA. For this sample there are around 130,000 distinct CDR3 sequences; about 33% appear just once. Roughly 2.3% of the sample is taken by the ten largest. This clonotype was counted at least ten times. Its recognized antigen is unknown. No quality values exist for individual bases; no much larger clone is one base distant. CDR3 length: 13 amino acids, cysteine to phenylalanine. Kept here is only the CDR3 DNA, which spans 39 bases and is read in frame from base 1. Sequences MNHNS (CDR1) and SASEGT (CDR2) are obtained from the germline V gene. V loses 7 bases of germline sequence and J loses 2 bases, and the interval between the two ends is 9 bases.

Rearrangement joined TRBV6-1 to TRBJ1-5; the D gene is unclear. Material: axillary lymph node tissue. This TCR derives from a female donor with breast cancer. Some clones in this sample may be carry-over from other donors' samples. The DNA sequence is TGTGCCAGCATCGAGAATGGCAATCAGCCCCAGCATTTT. Its translation is CASIENGNQPQHF.